This TCR beta chain was sequenced in a study of Ad26.COV2.S vaccination and SARS-CoV-2 variants. Study background: The COV1001 Ad26.COV2.S trial arm included the donor. Study-wide results and limits: Those who received the vaccine showed greater spike-specific TCR breadth than those given placebo. Non-spike TCR breadth showed similarity between vaccine and placebo recipients. After vaccination, substantial breadth of spike-specific CD8+ and CD4+ responses was reported.

The treatment here: around 19 received Ad26.COV2.S at low or high dose, single or two shots; about 5 received placebo; per-sample allocation not given. Samples were taken on day 63 after the first vaccine or placebo injection. On this clone: Its antigen is unknown.

The data were produced by immunoSEQ multiplex PCR, yet TCRdb's version contains in-frame clones alone and is incomplete. The repertoire holds some 290,000 clones, with about 85% as singletons. This specimen consisted of peripheral blood, obtained in a trial of Ad26.COV2.S vaccine versus placebo. The clonotype comes from a person aged 18 to 59 who received the Ad26.COV2.S COVID-19 vaccine or a placebo.

DNA for the CDR3: TGCGCCAGCAGTGTCCACGAGCAGTACTTC. Residues: CASSVHEQYF. V gene TRBV10-1 combines with J gene TRBJ2-7; D uncertain. The V end lost 4 bases, the J end lost 5 bases, and 3 bases lay between the germline ends. This CDR3 comprises 10 residues. From germline, CDR1 is WNHNN and CDR2 SYGVQD (reference sequence).